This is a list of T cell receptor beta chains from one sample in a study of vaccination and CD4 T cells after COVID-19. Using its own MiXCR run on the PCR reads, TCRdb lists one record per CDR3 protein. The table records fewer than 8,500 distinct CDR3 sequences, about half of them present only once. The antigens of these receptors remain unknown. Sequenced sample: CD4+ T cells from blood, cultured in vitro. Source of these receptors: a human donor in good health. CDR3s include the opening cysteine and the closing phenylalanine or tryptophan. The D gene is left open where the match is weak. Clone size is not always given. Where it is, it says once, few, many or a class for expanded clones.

CDR3 protein: CASSLGGPDNQPQHF
CDR3 DNA: TGTGCCAGCAGCTTAGGTGGACCGGATAATCAGCCCCAGCATTTT
V gene: TRBV7-9
D gene: .
clone size: few
J gene: TRBJ1-5

CDR3 protein: CATSRDSGHQPQHF
CDR3 DNA: TGTGCCACCAGCAGAGATTCCGGGCATCAGCCCCAGCATTTT
V gene: TRBV15
D gene: .
clone size: few
J gene: TRBJ1-5

CDR3 protein: CASSIFGQETQYF
CDR3 DNA: TGTGCCAGTAGTATCTTTGGGCAAGAGACCCAGTACTTC
V gene: TRBV19
D gene: .
clone size: .
J gene: TRBJ2-5

CDR3 protein: CASTPGGGEAFF
CDR3 DNA: TGTGCCAGCACTCCTGGGGGGGGAGAAGCTTTCTTT
V gene: TRBV27
D gene: .
clone size: .
J gene: TRBJ1-1

CDR3 protein: CASGTYAFF
CDR3 DNA: TGTGCCAGCGGGACGTACGCTTTCTTT
V gene: TRBV7-9
D gene: .
clone size: .
J gene: TRBJ1-1

CDR3 protein: CASSESQNSPLHF
CDR3 DNA: TGTGCCAGCAGTGAATCCCAGAATTCACCCCTCCACTTT
V gene: TRBV6-1
D gene: .
clone size: .
J gene: TRBJ1-6

CDR3 protein: CSANTGENEKLFF
CDR3 DNA: TGCAGTGCAAATACAGGGGAAAATGAAAAACTGTTTTTT
V gene: TRBV20-1
D gene: TRBD1
clone size: .
J gene: TRBJ1-4

CDR3 protein: CASSLESGGRGYTF
CDR3 DNA: TGTGCCAGCAGCTTAGAGTCAGGGGGGAGAGGCTACACCTTC
V gene: TRBV7-9
D gene: TRBD1
clone size: few
J gene: TRBJ1-2

CDR3 protein: CASSHSLGDRVLAEAFF
CDR3 DNA: TGTGCCAGCAGCCACTCCTTAGGGGACAGGGTCCTCGCTGAAGCTTTCTTT
V gene: TRBV5-8
D gene: TRBD1
clone size: .
J gene: TRBJ1-1

CDR3 protein: CSARGDRNQPQHF
CDR3 DNA: TGCAGTGCTAGAGGGGACAGAAATCAGCCCCAGCATTTT
V gene: TRBV20-1
D gene: TRBD1
clone size: few
J gene: TRBJ1-5

CDR3 protein: CASSQGDSSNSPLHF
CDR3 DNA: TGCGCCAGCAGCCAGGGGGACAGCAGTAATTCACCCCTCCACTTT
V gene: TRBV5-1
D gene: TRBD1
clone size: .
J gene: TRBJ1-6

CDR3 protein: CASSDSARSSYNEQFF
CDR3 DNA: TGTGCCAGCAGTGACTCGGCTAGAAGCTCCTACAATGAGCAGTTCTTC
V gene: TRBV6-4
D gene: .
clone size: .
J gene: TRBJ2-1

CDR3 protein: CASSTDSVGAFF
CDR3 DNA: TGTGCCAGCAGTACGGACAGTGTGGGAGCTTTCTTT
V gene: TRBV12-3/TRBV12-4
D gene: .
clone size: .
J gene: TRBJ1-1

CDR3 protein: CASSLRQATEAFF
CDR3 DNA: TGTGCCAGCAGCTTGAGACAGGCCACTGAAGCTTTCTTT
V gene: TRBV7-3
D gene: .
clone size: few
J gene: TRBJ1-1

CDR3 protein: CASSPSPGGGLNTEAFF
CDR3 DNA: TGTGCCAGCAGTCCTAGTCCAGGGGGCGGCCTAAACACTGAAGCTTTCTTT
V gene: TRBV6-1
D gene: TRBD1
clone size: .
J gene: TRBJ1-1

CDR3 protein: CSARDPAGGLADNEQFF
CDR3 DNA: TGCAGTGCTAGAGATCCTGCGGGGGGGCTGGCGGACAATGAGCAGTTCTTC
V gene: TRBV20-1
D gene: TRBD2
clone size: .
J gene: TRBJ2-1

CDR3 protein: CASSQALGTQYF
CDR3 DNA: TGTGCCAGCAGCCAAGCGCTCGGTACGCAGTATTTT
V gene: TRBV4-2
D gene: .
clone size: once
J gene: TRBJ2-3

CDR3 protein: CSARGILVKQETQYF
CDR3 DNA: TGCAGTGCTAGGGGAATACTAGTCAAACAAGAGACCCAGTACTTC
V gene: TRBV20-1
D gene: .
clone size: hyperexpanded
J gene: TRBJ2-5

CDR3 protein: CATSDDGVNYGYTF
CDR3 DNA: TGTGCCACCAGTGACGACGGGGTTAACTATGGCTACACCTTC
V gene: TRBV24-1
D gene: .
clone size: few
J gene: TRBJ1-2

CDR3 protein: CASSPRQGEGQPQHF
CDR3 DNA: TGTGCCAGCAGTCCTAGGCAGGGGGAAGGACAGCCCCAGCATTTT
V gene: TRBV6-2/TRBV6-3
D gene: TRBD1
clone size: few
J gene: TRBJ1-5

CDR3 protein: CAGSYGSNQPQHF
CDR3 DNA: TGTGCCGGGAGCTACGGGAGCAATCAGCCCCAGCATTTT
V gene: TRBV19
D gene: .
clone size: few
J gene: TRBJ1-5

CDR3 protein: CASSSTTDTQYF
CDR3 DNA: TGTGCCAGCAGCTCAACTACGGATACGCAGTATTTT
V gene: TRBV7-9
D gene: .
clone size: .
J gene: TRBJ2-3

CDR3 protein: CASGYSYEQYF
CDR3 DNA: TGTGCCAGCGGATACAGCTACGAGCAGTACTTC
V gene: TRBV7-6
D gene: .
clone size: once
J gene: TRBJ2-7

CDR3 protein: CSARVWGGSEQYF
CDR3 DNA: TGCAGTGCTAGAGTGTGGGGGGGCTCCGAGCAGTACTTC
V gene: TRBV20-1
D gene: .
clone size: few
J gene: TRBJ2-7

CDR3 protein: CASSLGRRGSANYNEQFF
CDR3 DNA: TGTGCCAGCAGCTTAGGTCGCAGGGGGTCTGCGAACTACAATGAGCAGTTCTTC
V gene: TRBV7-2
D gene: TRBD1
clone size: medium-sized
J gene: TRBJ2-1

CDR3 protein: CASSSLGDTQYF
CDR3 DNA: TGTGCCAGCAGTTCCCTTGGAGATACGCAGTATTTT
V gene: TRBV12-3/TRBV12-4
D gene: .
clone size: .
J gene: TRBJ2-3

CDR3 protein: CASSLGTGDTEAFF
CDR3 DNA: TGTGCCAGCAGCTTGGGAACAGGGGACACTGAAGCTTTCTTT
V gene: TRBV7-8
D gene: TRBD1
clone size: .
J gene: TRBJ1-1

CDR3 protein: CSVALIRGDTEAFF
CDR3 DNA: TGCAGCGTTGCTTTAATTCGGGGGGACACTGAAGCTTTCTTT
V gene: TRBV29-1
D gene: .
clone size: .
J gene: TRBJ1-1

CDR3 protein: CASSPSSGGLQETQYF
CDR3 DNA: TGTGCCAGCAGCCCATCCAGCGGGGGCCTCCAAGAGACCCAGTACTTC
V gene: TRBV2
D gene: TRBD2
clone size: .
J gene: TRBJ2-5

CDR3 protein: CAWTSDRGHQPQHF
CDR3 DNA: TGTGCCTGGACATCAGACAGGGGGCATCAGCCCCAGCATTTT
V gene: TRBV30
D gene: TRBD1
clone size: few
J gene: TRBJ1-5

CDR3 protein: CASSPRRDAYNEQFF
CDR3 DNA: TGTGCCAGCTCACCCCGGCGGGACGCCTACAATGAGCAGTTCTTC
V gene: TRBV18
D gene: .
clone size: .
J gene: TRBJ2-1

CDR3 protein: CASSYVAGDTEAFF
CDR3 DNA: TGTGCCAGCAGTTATGTTGCAGGGGACACTGAAGCTTTCTTT
V gene: TRBV6-5
D gene: .
clone size: few
J gene: TRBJ1-1

CDR3 protein: CASSLTDQETQYF
CDR3 DNA: TGTGCCAGCAGCCTGACAGATCAAGAGACCCAGTACTTC
V gene: TRBV11-2
D gene: .
clone size: few
J gene: TRBJ2-5

CDR3 protein: CASSVDRDNSPLHF
CDR3 DNA: TGTGCCAGCAGTGTGGACAGGGATAATTCACCCCTCCACTTT
V gene: TRBV2
D gene: TRBD1
clone size: few
J gene: TRBJ1-6

CDR3 protein: CSAKDYRGRTEAFF
CDR3 DNA: TGCAGTGCTAAAGATTACAGGGGTCGGACTGAAGCTTTCTTT
V gene: TRBV20-1
D gene: TRBD1
clone size: .
J gene: TRBJ1-1

CDR3 protein: CASSYSRVWGGSYEQYF
CDR3 DNA: TGTGCCAGCAGTTACTCGAGGGTCTGGGGGGGGTCCTACGAGCAGTACTTC
V gene: TRBV6-5
D gene: TRBD2
clone size: .
J gene: TRBJ2-7

CDR3 protein: CASSYGQLNTEAFF
CDR3 DNA: TGTGCCAGCAGTTACGGCCAATTGAACACTGAAGCTTTCTTT
V gene: TRBV6-2/TRBV6-3
D gene: .
clone size: once
J gene: TRBJ1-1

CDR3 protein: CASSQADRHGGYTF
CDR3 DNA: TGTGCCAGCAGTCAGGCCGACAGGCATGGTGGCTACACCTTC
V gene: TRBV4-2
D gene: .
clone size: .
J gene: TRBJ1-2

CDR3 protein: CASSPGDYGYTF
CDR3 DNA: TGCGCCAGCAGTCCCGGGGACTATGGCTACACCTTC
V gene: TRBV10-1
D gene: .
clone size: few
J gene: TRBJ1-2

CDR3 protein: CAWRDRGHTEAFF
CDR3 DNA: TGTGCCTGGAGGGACAGGGGGCACACTGAAGCTTTCTTT
V gene: TRBV30
D gene: TRBD1
clone size: .
J gene: TRBJ1-1

CDR3 protein: CSASGTGGYEQYF
CDR3 DNA: TGCAGTGCTAGCGGGACAGGGGGGTACGAGCAGTACTTC
V gene: TRBV20-1
D gene: TRBD1
clone size: .
J gene: TRBJ2-7

CDR3 protein: CASSPGATGELFF
CDR3 DNA: TGTGCCAGTAGCCCCGGGGCCACCGGGGAGCTGTTTTTT
V gene: TRBV19
D gene: .
clone size: once
J gene: TRBJ2-2

CDR3 protein: CASVSPARVRYEQYF
CDR3 DNA: TGTGCCAGCGTCTCCCCGGCCCGGGTTCGTTACGAGCAGTACTTC
V gene: TRBV7-6
D gene: .
clone size: .
J gene: TRBJ2-7

CDR3 protein: CASSLGQGPTGELFF
CDR3 DNA: TGTGCCAGCAGTCTCGGACAGGGGCCCACCGGGGAGCTGTTTTTT
V gene: TRBV12-3/TRBV12-4
D gene: TRBD1
clone size: few
J gene: TRBJ2-2

CDR3 protein: CSARVGEGQFYEQYF
CDR3 DNA: TGCAGTGCTAGAGTGGGAGAGGGACAGTTCTACGAGCAGTACTTC
V gene: TRBV20-1
D gene: TRBD1
clone size: .
J gene: TRBJ2-7

CDR3 protein: CSAWDGPRDEQYF
CDR3 DNA: TGCAGTGCTTGGGACGGTCCTCGGGACGAGCAGTACTTC
V gene: TRBV20-1
D gene: .
clone size: .
J gene: TRBJ2-7

CDR3 protein: CASSPGGSGRDGYTF
CDR3 DNA: TGCGCCAGCAGCCCGGGCGGTTCGGGGAGGGATGGCTACACCTTC
V gene: TRBV5-1
D gene: .
clone size: .
J gene: TRBJ1-2

CDR3 protein: CASSLRTAMGFYGYTF
CDR3 DNA: TGTGCCAGTAGTCTCAGGACAGCAATGGGTTTCTATGGCTACACCTTC
V gene: TRBV19
D gene: .
clone size: .
J gene: TRBJ1-2